Reported below is one TCR beta chain. Sequencing used cDNA as its template, made by extracting RNA and reverse transcribing it. Only in-frame clones appear in the TCRdb table, and some are missing; sequencing was by immunoSEQ multiplex PCR. Of approximately 150,000 clones listed, less than 75% were seen once; the top ten hold about an eighth. CDR3 length: 15 residues. The germline V gene encodes CDR1 LGHNA and CDR2 YNFKEQ. Trimming shortened V by 0 bases and J by 4 bases, and 12 bases separated the two germline ends. The entry originates in a study of CD8+ T cells in alopecia areata. V usage is TRBV4-2 and J usage is TRBJ1-2, with D hard to call. This clonotype originated in a human donor with alopecia areata. The sample here was CD8+ T cells sorted from blood, taken at week 0. CDR3 DNA: TGTGCCAGCAGCCAAGATTGGAGCCCCTCCTATGGCTACACCTTC. Its translation: CASSQDWSPSYGYTF.